The T cell receptor beta chain described here comes from a study of early T cells in non-severe SARS-CoV-2 infection. Germline CDR1 is SGHNT and CDR2 is YYREEE (reference sequence). Trimming took 1 base from V and 8 from J, leaving 4 bases between them. This CDR3 region has 11 residues. TCRdb re-called the 5' RACE reads through MiXCR, storing one row per CDR3 protein. The data contain tens of thousands of distinct CDR3 sequences, approximately 13% of them singletons. This clonotype was counted many times. The TCR originated in an adult who was a healthcare worker with PCR-confirmed SARS-CoV-2 infection or an uninfected control (not recorded which). V is TRBV5-4 and J is TRBJ2-1; D call uncertain. Sequenced: whole blood. The CDR3: CASSLLDEQFF. The CDR3 region has the DNA TGTGCCAGCAGCTTGTTGGATGAGCAGTTCTTC. The variable domain in full, with the rest retrieved from reference TRBV5-4 and TRBJ2-1, is ETGVTQSPTHLIKTRGQQVTLRCSSQSGHNTVSWYQQALGQGPQFIFQYYREEENGRGNFPPRFSGLQFPNYSSELNVNALELDDSALYLCASSLLDEQFFGPGTRLTVL.